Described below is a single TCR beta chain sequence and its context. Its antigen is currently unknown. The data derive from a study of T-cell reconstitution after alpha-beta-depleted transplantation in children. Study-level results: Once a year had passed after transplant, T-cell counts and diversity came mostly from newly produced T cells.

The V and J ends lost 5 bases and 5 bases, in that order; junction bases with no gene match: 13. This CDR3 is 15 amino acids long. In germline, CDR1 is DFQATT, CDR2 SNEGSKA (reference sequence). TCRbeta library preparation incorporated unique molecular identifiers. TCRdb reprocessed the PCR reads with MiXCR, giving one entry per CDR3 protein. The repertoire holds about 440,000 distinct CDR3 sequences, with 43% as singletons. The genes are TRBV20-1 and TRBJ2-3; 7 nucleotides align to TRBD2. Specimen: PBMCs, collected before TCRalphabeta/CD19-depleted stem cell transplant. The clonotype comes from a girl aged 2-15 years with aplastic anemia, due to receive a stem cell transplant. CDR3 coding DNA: TGCAGTGCTGGGATCCCGGGGACTACCGTAGATACGCAGTATTTT. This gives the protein CSAGIPGTTVDTQYF.